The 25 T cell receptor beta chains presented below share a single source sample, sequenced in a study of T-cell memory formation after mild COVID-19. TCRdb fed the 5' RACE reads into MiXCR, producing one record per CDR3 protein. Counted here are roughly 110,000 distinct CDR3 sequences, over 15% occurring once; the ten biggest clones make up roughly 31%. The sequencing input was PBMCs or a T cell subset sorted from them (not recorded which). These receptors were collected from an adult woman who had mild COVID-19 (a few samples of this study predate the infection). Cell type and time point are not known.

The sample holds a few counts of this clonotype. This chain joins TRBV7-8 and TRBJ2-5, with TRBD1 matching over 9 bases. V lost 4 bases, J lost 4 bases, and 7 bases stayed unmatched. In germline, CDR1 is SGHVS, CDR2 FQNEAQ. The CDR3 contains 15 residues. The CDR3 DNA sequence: TGTGCCAGCAGCTGGCAGACAGGGGGGACAGAGACCCAGTACTTC. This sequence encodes CASSWQTGGTETQYF.

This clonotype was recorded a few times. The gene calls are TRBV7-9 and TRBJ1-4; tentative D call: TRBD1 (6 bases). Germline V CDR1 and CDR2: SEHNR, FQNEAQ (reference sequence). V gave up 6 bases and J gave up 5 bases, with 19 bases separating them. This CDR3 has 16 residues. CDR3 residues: CASSALGAQENEKLFF. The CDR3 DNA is TGTGCCAGCAGTGCTCTGGGGGCCCAGGAGAATGAAAAACTGTTTTTT.

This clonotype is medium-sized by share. The CDR3 reads CASSSHSGGTLYKVYNEQFF. The CDR3 DNA follows: TGTGCCAGCAGTTCACATAGCGGGGGTACACTATATAAAGTCTACAATGAGCAGTTCTTC. This rearrangement joins TRBV12-3 or TRBV12-4 to TRBJ2-1, with TRBD2 matching 9 bases. Trimming removed 4 bases from V and 3 bases from J; junction bases left unmatched: 19. The CDR3 contains 20 residues.

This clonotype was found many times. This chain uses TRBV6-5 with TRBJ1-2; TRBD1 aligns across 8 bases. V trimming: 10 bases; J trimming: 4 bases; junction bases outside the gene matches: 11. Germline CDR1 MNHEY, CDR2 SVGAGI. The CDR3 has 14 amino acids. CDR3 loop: CATNIGQGSYGYTF. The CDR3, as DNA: TGTGCCACCAATATCGGACAGGGTTCCTATGGCTACACCTTC.

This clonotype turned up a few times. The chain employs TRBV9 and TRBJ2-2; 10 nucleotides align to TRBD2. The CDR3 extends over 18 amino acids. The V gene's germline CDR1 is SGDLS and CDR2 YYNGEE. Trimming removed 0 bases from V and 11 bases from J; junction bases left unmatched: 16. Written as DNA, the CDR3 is TGTGCCAGCAGCGTAGAGATCCGGGTCCCTAGCGGGAGATGTGAGCTGTTTTTT. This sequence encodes CASSVEIRVPSGRCELFF.

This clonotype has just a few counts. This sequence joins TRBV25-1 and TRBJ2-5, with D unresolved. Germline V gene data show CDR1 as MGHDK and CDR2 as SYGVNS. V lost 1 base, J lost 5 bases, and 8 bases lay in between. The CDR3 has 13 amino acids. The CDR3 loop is CASSELREETQYF. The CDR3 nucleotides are TGTGCCAGCAGTGAATTAAGAGAGGAGACCCAGTACTTC.

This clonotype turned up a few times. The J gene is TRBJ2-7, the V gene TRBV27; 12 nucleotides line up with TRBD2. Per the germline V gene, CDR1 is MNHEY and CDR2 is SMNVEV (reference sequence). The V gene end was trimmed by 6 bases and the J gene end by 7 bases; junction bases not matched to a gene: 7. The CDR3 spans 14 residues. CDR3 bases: TGTGCCAGCAGGCTAGCGGGAGGGCAGGAAGAGCAGTACTTC. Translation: CASRLAGGQEEQYF.

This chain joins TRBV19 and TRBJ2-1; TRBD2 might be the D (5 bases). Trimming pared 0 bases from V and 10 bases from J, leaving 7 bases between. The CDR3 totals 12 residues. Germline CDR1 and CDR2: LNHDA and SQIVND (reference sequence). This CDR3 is CASSIERGEQFF. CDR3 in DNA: TGTGCCAGTAGTATAGAGAGAGGGGAGCAGTTCTTC.

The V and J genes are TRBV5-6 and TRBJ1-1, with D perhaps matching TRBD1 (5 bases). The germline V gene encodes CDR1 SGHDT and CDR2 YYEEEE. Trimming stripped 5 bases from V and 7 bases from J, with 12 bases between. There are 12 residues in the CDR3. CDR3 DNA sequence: TGTGCCAGCAGTTTCGGGACGAATGAAGCTTTCTTT. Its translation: CASSFGTNEAFF.

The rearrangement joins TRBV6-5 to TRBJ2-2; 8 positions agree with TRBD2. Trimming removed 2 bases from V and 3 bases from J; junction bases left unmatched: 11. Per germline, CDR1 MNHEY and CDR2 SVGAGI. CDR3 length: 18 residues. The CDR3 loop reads CASSYRRGGGLDTGELFF. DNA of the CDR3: TGTGCCAGCAGTTACCGTCGGGGCGGGGGGTTGGACACCGGGGAGCTGTTTTTT.

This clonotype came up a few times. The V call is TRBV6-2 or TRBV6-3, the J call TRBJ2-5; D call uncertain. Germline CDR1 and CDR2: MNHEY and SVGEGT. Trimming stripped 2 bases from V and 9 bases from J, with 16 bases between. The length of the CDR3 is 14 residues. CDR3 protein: CASSYDAQLVAQYF. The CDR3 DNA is TGTGCCAGCAGTTACGATGCACAGTTAGTCGCCCAGTACTTC.

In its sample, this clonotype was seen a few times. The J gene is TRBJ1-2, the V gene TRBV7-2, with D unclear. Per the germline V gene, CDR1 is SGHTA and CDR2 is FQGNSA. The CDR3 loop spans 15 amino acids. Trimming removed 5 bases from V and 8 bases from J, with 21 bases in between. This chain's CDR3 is CASSPIRTLAWGYTF. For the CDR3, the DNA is TGTGCCAGCAGCCCAATCAGGACGCTCGCTTGGGGCTACACCTTC.

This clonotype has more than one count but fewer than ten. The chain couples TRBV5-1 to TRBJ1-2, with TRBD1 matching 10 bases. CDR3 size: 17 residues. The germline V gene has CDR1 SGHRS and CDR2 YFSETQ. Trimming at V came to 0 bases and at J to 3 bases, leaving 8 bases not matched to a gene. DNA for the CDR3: TGCGCCAGCAGCTTGGAGCTCCCCGGGACAGGGGACTATGGCTACACCTTC. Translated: CASSLELPGTGDYGYTF.

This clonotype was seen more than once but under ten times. The CDR3: CASSQAFPGMVPGAQTGTEAFF. For the CDR3, the DNA is TGTGCCAGCAGCCAAGCTTTTCCGGGGATGGTGCCTGGGGCCCAGACAGGCACTGAAGCTTTCTTT. This rearrangement joins TRBV4-2 to TRBJ1-1, with TRBD1 as a possible D gene (6 bases). Germline lookup yields CDR1 LGHNA and CDR2 YNFKEQ. Trimming cost V 1 base and J 4 bases, with 34 bases left between them. CDR3 size: 22 residues.

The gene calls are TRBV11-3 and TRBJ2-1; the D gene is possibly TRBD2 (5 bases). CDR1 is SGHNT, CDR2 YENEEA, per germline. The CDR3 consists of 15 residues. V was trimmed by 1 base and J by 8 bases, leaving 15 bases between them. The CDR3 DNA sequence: TGTGCCAGCAGCTTAGGTTCCGGCCCCGGGGATGAGCAGTTCTTC. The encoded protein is CASSLGSGPGDEQFF.

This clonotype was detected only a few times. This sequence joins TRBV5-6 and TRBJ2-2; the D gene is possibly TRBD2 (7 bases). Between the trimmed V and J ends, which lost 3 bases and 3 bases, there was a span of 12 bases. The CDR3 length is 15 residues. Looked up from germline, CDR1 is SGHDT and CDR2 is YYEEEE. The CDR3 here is CASSWGGQYTGELFF. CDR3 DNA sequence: TGTGCCAGCAGCTGGGGGGGCCAGTACACCGGGGAGCTGTTTTTT.

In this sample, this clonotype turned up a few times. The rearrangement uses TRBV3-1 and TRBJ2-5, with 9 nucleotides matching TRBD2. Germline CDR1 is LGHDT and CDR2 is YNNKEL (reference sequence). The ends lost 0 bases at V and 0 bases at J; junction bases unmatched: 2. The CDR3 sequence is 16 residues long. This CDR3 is CASSQDSGGYQETQYF. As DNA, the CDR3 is TGTGCCAGCAGCCAAGACAGCGGGGGGTACCAAGAGACCCAGTACTTC.

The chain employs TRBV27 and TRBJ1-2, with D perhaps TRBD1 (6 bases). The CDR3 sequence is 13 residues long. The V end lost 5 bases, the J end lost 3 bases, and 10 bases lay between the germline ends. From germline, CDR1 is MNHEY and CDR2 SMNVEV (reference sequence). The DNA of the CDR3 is TGTGCCAGCAGTCCAGGACAGTACTATGGCTACACCTTC. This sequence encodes CASSPGQYYGYTF.

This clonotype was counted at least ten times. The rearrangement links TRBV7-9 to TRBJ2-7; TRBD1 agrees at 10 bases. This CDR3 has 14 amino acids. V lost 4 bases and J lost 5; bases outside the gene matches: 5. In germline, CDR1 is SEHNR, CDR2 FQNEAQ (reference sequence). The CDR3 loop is CASSSTGGINEQYF. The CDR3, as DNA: TGTGCCAGCAGCTCGACAGGGGGCATCAACGAGCAGTACTTC.

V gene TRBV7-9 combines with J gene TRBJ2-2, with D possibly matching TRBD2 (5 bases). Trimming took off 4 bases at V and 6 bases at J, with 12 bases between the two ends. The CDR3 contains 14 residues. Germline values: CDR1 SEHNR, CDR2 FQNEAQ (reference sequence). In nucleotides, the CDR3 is TGTGCCAGCAGCTCGGACGGCGGGTCCGGGGAGCTGTTTTTT. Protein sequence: CASSSDGGSGELFF.

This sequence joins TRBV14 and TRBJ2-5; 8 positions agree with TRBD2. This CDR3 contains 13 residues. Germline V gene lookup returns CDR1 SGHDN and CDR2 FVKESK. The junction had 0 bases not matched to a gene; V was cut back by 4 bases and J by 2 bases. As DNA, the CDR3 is TGTGCCAGCAGCCCGGGGGGGCAAGAGACCCAGTACTTC. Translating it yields CASSPGGQETQYF.

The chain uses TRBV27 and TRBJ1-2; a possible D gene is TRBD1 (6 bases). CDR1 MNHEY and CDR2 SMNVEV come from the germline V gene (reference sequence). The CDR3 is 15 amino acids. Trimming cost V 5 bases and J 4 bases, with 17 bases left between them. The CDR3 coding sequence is TGTGCCAGCAGTCCCCGCGGGGGGGCGAGCTATGGCTACACCTTC. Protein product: CASSPRGGASYGYTF.

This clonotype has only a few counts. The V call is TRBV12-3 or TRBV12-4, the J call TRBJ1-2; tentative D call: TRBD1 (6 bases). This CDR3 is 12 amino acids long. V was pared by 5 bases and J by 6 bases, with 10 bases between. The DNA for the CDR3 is TGTGCCAGCAGTACTCACAGGGATGGCTACACCTTC. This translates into CASSTHRDGYTF.

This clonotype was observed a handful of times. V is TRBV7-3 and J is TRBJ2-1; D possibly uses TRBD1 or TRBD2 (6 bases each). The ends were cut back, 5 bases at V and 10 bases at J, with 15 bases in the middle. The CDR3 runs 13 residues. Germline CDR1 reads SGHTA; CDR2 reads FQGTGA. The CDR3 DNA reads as TGTGCCAGCAGCGCATTAGGGGGAGGAGAGCAGTTCTTC. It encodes CASSALGGGEQFF.

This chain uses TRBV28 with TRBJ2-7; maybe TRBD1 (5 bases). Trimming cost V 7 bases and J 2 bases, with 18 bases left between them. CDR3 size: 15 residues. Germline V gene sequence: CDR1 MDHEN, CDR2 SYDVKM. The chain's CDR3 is CASNPGHTRTYEQYV. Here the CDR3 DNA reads TGTGCCAGCAATCCCGGACACACACGAACCTACGAGCAGTACGTC.